This paragraph covers one T cell receptor (beta chain) sequence. Participants comprised healthy donors of bone marrow. The data originate from a study of cytomegalovirus exposure and HLA in healthy donors. PCR involved 60 Vbeta and 13 Jbeta primers. Repertoires were generated with immunoSEQ multiplex PCR, while TCRdb's copy carries only in-frame clones and drops some. Among 95,000 to 150,000 clones, roughly 82% were seen once, and the ten largest hold around 13%. V was pared by 0 bases and J by 5 bases, with 6 bases of the junction left unmatched. There are 15 residues in the CDR3. Germline V gives CDR1 LGHNA, CDR2 YNFKEQ.

The J gene is TRBJ2-7, the V gene TRBV4-2, with 8 bases aligning to TRBD2. This receptor was taken from a woman between 35 and 50 years old in good health and CMV-seropositive. Sequenced input: PBMCs. The CDR3 sequence: CASSQDRGTSDEQYF. The DNA for the CDR3 is TGTGCCAGCAGCCAAGATCGGGGGACTAGTGACGAGCAGTACTTC.